These T cell receptor beta chains were read from a single sample in a study of shared clonotypes between healthy human individuals. The protocol was immunoSEQ multiplex PCR, while the TCRdb copy is restricted to in-frame clones and leaves out a portion. The data hold around 1,900,000 clones, with about 94% observed a single time. Sequenced: naive CD8+ T cells from PBMCs. The receptors here all came from a man younger than 30 in good health. Some clones in this sample may be carry-over from other donors' samples. Each CDR3 is given with its conserved first and last residue. The D gene is left open where the match is weak. Where a row states a size, it is once, few, many or the class of an expanded clone; other rows omit it.

clone_size,d_call,j_call,v_call,cdr3_nt,cdr3_aa
NA,TRBD1,TRBJ2-3,TRBV6-4,TGTGCCAGCAGTCCGGACAGGGGGGCTCAAGATACGCAGTATTTT,CASSPDRGAQDTQYF
NA,NA,TRBJ2-2,TRBV29-1,TGCAGCGTCGTCAGGAACACCGGGGAGCTGTTTTTT,CSVVRNTGELFF
NA,TRBD1,TRBJ2-7,TRBV4-1,TGCGCCAGCAGCCAAGATCGACGGACAGGGGGCGAGCAGTACTTC,CASSQDRRTGGEQYF
NA,NA,TRBJ1-2,TRBV29-1,TGCAGCTCTGGGGCAGGGGCTAACTATGGCTACACCTTC,CSSGAGANYGYTF
NA,NA,TRBJ2-7,TRBV4-2,TGTGCCAGCAGCCAAGGGAGGTCCGAGCAGTACTTC,CASSQGRSEQYF
NA,TRBD1,TRBJ1-1,TRBV13,TGTGCCAGCAGCTTAGTGGGACAGGGGGGGACTGAAGCTTTCTTT,CASSLVGQGGTEAFF
NA,NA,TRBJ2-5,TRBV9,TGTGCCAGCAGCGTAGATGGCCGGGACTTACCCCAAGAGACCCAGTACTTC,CASSVDGRDLPQETQYF
NA,TRBD1,TRBJ2-1,TRBV19,TGTGCCAGTAGTGACAGGGGGCCATACAATGAGCAGTTCTTC,CASSDRGPYNEQFF
NA,NA,TRBJ1-1,TRBV7-2,TGTGCCAGCAGCCCATGGACGGAAGGGAACACTGAAGCTTTCTTT,CASSPWTEGNTEAFF
once,NA,TRBJ2-1,TRBV9,TGTGCCAGCAGCCACCGATCGAATGAGCAGTTCTTC,CASSHRSNEQFF
NA,NA,TRBJ2-3,TRBV27,TGTGCCAGCAGTTCCCCCGGGGATACGCAGTATTTT,CASSSPGDTQYF
NA,NA,TRBJ2-2,TRBV13,TGTGCCAGCAGTTCCGGGAACGGGAGACTGTTTTTT,CASSSGNGRLFF
NA,TRBD1,TRBJ2-7,TRBV9,TGTGCCAGCAGCTCCACAGGGGGCTTGGGCGTGGAGCAGTACTTC,CASSSTGGLGVEQYF
NA,NA,TRBJ1-2,TRBV5-6,TGTGCCAGCAGCTTGGCCCCCGCAGGTACGGGCTATGGCTACACCTTC,CASSLAPAGTGYGYTF
NA,NA,TRBJ2-7,TRBV9,TGTGCCAGCCGACCGCCCGGGTCCTACGAGCAGTACTTC,CASRPPGSYEQYF
NA,NA,TRBJ1-4,TRBV9,TGTGCCAGCAGCGTAGGGGAGGCAACTAATGAAAAACTGTTTTTT,CASSVGEATNEKLFF
few,NA,TRBJ2-7,TRBV2,TGTGCCAGCAGTGACTGGCGAGCCGAGCAGTACTTC,CASSDWRAEQYF
NA,NA,TRBJ2-7,TRBV7-9,TGTGCCAGCAGCTTAGCCCAGGGTTTCTCCTACGAGCAGTACTTC,CASSLAQGFSYEQYF
NA,NA,TRBJ2-1,TRBV29-1,TGCAGCGCCTGTCCCGGGACCTATGAGCAGTTCTTC,CSACPGTYEQFF
NA,NA,TRBJ2-5,TRBV9,TGTGCCAGCAGCGTAGGCTACACCCACACCGGGACACCGTGGGAAGAGACCCAGTACTTC,CASSVGYTHTGTPWEETQYF
NA,NA,TRBJ2-5,TRBV7-2,TGTGCCAGCAGCTCCAGGACAATGCAAGAGACCCAGTACTTC,CASSSRTMQETQYF
NA,NA,TRBJ2-6,TRBV7-9,TGTGCCAGCAGCGCCCGGGACAACCTCTCTGGGGCCAACGTCCTGACTTTC,CASSARDNLSGANVLTF
NA,TRBD1,TRBJ2-2,TRBV9,TGTGCCAGCAGCGTTTCAGGGGGCGCGGGTACCGGGGAGCTGTTTTTT,CASSVSGGAGTGELFF
NA,NA,TRBJ2-1,TRBV5-6,TGTGCCAGCAGCCCCGGGGTCCTTGAGCAGTTCTTC,CASSPGVLEQFF
NA,TRBD1,TRBJ2-2,TRBV9,TGTGCCAGCAGCGAGACAGGGGCGGGCACCGGGGAGCTGTTTTTT,CASSETGAGTGELFF
once,TRBD2,TRBJ2-3,TRBV28,TGTGCCAGCAGTCTAACCCGTAGCGGGAATGCAGATACGCAGTATTTT,CASSLTRSGNADTQYF
few,NA,TRBJ1-2,TRBV4-2,TGTGCCAGCAGCCATGTGCCGGAAACGGAATATGGCTACACCTTC,CASSHVPETEYGYTF
NA,TRBD2,TRBJ2-7,TRBV15,TGTGCCACCAGCAGGCGGGAGGGCCCCTACGAGCAGTACTTC,CATSRREGPYEQYF
NA,TRBD2,TRBJ2-1,TRBV7-9,TGTGCCAGCAGCTTAGTTCTAGCGGGAACCTACAATGAGCAGTTCTTC,CASSLVLAGTYNEQFF
NA,NA,TRBJ2-2,TRBV7-9,TGTGCCAGCAGCCAAAACAGGGAAGACCTGTTTTTT,CASSQNREDLFF
NA,NA,TRBJ1-4,TRBV9,TGTGCCAGCAGCGTACAGGGAGCTAATGAAAAACTGTTTTTT,CASSVQGANEKLFF
NA,NA,TRBJ1-1,TRBV14,TGTGTCAGCAGCCCTCGAGGCCTTGAAGCTTTCTTT,CVSSPRGLEAFF
NA,TRBD1,TRBJ2-1,TRBV7-9,TGTGCCAGCAGCCGGATAACAGGGGTGGCCTACAATGAGCAGTTCTTC,CASSRITGVAYNEQFF